This T cell receptor beta chain was sequenced during a study of Ad26.COV2.S vaccination and SARS-CoV-2 variants. Sequenced by immunoSEQ multiplex PCR; TCRdb stores in-frame clones only, minus some. The sample records 300,000 to 400,000 clones, just over 85% being singletons. V was shortened by 2 bases and J by 3 bases, with 9 bases between the two germline ends. Germline assignment: CDR1 SEHNR and CDR2 FQNEAQ (reference sequence). The CDR3 covers 14 residues. Treatment in this sample: around 19 received Ad26.COV2.S at low or high dose, single or two shots; 5 received placebo; per-sample allocation not given. The samples were gathered on day 63 after the first injection of vaccine or placebo.

The receptor was derived from a person aged 18-60 years who received the Ad26.COV2.S COVID-19 vaccine or a placebo. The chain combines TRBV7-9 with TRBJ2-3, with D perhaps TRBD1 (7 bases). The sequenced sample was peripheral blood, obtained in a trial of Ad26.COV2.S vaccine versus placebo. As DNA, the CDR3 is TGTGCCAGCAGCTTATCAGGGGGGACAGATACGCAGTATTTT. This codes for CASSLSGGTDTQYF. The entire variable domain, with the rest obtained from reference TRBV7-9 and TRBJ2-3, is as follows: DTGVSQNPRHKITKRGQNVTFRCDPISEHNRLYWYRQTLGQGPEFLTYFQNEAQLEKSRLLSDRFSAERPKGSFSTLEIQRTEQGDSAMYLCASSLSGGTDTQYFGPGTRLTVL.